This TCR beta chain was sequenced during a study of T cell responses to AZD1222 COVID-19 vaccine. General study points: The study identified only 6 or 7 AZD1222 recipients as seropositive at baseline. Most donors were white British, females outnumbered males, and clonal diversity was possibly underestimated. The study sampled repertoires only after the peak T cell response.

Method: immunoSEQ multiplex PCR; TCRdb's copy keeps in-frame clones and lacks some. The profile shows some 120,000 clones, approximately 92% of them singletons. Note on this clone: Its specificity is not known.

The germline gives CDR1 MDHEN, CDR2 SYDVKM. The V gene lost 2 bases and the J gene lost 5 bases, with 12 bases spanning the gap. The CDR3 is 14 residues long. Second-dose recipients at about 4 or about 12 weeks were treated as one pooled group. The sample in question was peripheral blood, obtained 28 days after the second AZD1222 dose. The chain has TRBV28 and TRBJ1-1, with D possibly matching TRBD1 (6 bases). This TCR was recovered from an adult who received the AZD1222 COVID-19 vaccine. The chain's CDR3 is CASSLQGHGTEAFF. In nucleotides, the CDR3 is TGTGCCAGCAGTTTACAGGGGCACGGAACTGAAGCTTTCTTT.